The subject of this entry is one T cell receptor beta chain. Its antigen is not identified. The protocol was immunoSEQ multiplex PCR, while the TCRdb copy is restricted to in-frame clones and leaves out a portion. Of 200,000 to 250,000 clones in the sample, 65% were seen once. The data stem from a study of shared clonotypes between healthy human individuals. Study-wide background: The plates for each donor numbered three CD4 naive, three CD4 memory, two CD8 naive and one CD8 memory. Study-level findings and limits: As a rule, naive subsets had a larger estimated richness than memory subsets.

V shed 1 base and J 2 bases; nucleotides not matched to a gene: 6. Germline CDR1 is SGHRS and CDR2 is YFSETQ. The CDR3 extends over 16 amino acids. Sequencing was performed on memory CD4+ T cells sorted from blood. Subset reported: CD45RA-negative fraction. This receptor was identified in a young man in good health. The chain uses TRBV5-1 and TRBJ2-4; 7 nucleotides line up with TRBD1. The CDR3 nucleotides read TGCGCCAGCAGCTTGTTAGGGACAGTAACCAAAAACATTCAGTACTTC. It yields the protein CASSLLGTVTKNIQYF.